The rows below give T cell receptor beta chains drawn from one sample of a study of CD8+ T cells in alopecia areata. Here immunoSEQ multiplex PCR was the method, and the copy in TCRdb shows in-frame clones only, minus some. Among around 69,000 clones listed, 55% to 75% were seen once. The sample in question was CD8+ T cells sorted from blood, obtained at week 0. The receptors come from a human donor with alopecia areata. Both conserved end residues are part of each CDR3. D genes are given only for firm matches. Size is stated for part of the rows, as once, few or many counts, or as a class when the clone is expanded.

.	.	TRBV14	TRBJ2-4	CASRNAKNIQYF	TGTGCCAGCAGAAATGCCAAAAACATTCAGTACTTC
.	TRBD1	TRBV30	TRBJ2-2	CAWGGTGARAGELFF	TGTGCCTGGGGAGGGACAGGGGCCCGGGCCGGGGAGCTGTTTTTT
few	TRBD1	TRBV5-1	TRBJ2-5	CASSLRQGGETQYF	TGCGCCAGCAGCTTGCGACAGGGGGGAGAGACCCAGTACTTC
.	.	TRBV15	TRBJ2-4	CATRKTGIAKNIQYF	TGTGCCACCAGGAAAACGGGGATAGCCAAAAACATTCAGTACTTC
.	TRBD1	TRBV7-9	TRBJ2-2	CASSFPGGTGELFF	TGTGCCAGCAGCTTTCCAGGGGGCACCGGGGAGCTGTTTTTT
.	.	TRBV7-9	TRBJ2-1	CASRPTRTPYNEQFF	TGTGCCAGCAGGCCCACTAGAACTCCCTACAATGAGCAGTTCTTC
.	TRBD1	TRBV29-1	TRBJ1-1	CSVLTGGGWSTEAFF	TGCAGCGTCCTTACAGGGGGCGGGTGGAGTACTGAAGCTTTCTTT
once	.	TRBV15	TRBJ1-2	CATSRDVGTNNYGYTF	TGTGCCACCAGCAGAGACGTCGGGACAAATAACTATGGCTACACCTTC
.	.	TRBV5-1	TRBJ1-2	CASSLEGATYGYTF	TGCGCCAGCAGCTTGGAGGGTGCCACCTATGGCTACACCTTC
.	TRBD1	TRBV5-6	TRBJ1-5	CASSFGTAGQPQHF	TGTGCCAGCAGCTTCGGGACAGCGGGACAGCCCCAGCATTTT
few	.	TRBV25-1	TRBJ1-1	CASSDSTEAFF	TGTGCCAGCAGTGATAGCACTGAAGCTTTCTTT
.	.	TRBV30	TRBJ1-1	CAWILYLNTEAFF	TGTGCCTGGATATTATACCTGAACACTGAAGCTTTCTTT
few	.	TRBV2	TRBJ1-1	CASSEVDLNTEAFF	TGTGCCAGCAGTGAAGTTGACTTGAACACTGAAGCTTTCTTT
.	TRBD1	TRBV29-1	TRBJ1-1	CSVRGTGSFATEAFF	TGCAGCGTTCGCGGGACAGGGAGTTTTGCCACTGAAGCTTTCTTT
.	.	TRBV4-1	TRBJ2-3	CASSQEQADTDTQYF	TGCGCCAGCAGCCAAGAACAGGCCGACACAGATACGCAGTATTTT
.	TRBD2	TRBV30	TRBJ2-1	CAWSEGLAGVLRNEQFF	TGTGCCTGGAGTGAGGGTCTAGCGGGAGTCCTAAGGAATGAGCAGTTCTTC
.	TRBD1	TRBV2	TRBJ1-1	CASGDRGGTEAFF	TGTGCCAGCGGGGACAGGGGTGGCACTGAAGCTTTCTTT
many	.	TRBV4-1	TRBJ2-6	CASSQDNSGANVLTF	TGCGCCAGCAGCCAAGATAACTCTGGGGCCAACGTCCTGACTTTC
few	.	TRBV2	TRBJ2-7	CASRDRHPSSYEQYF	TGTGCCAGCAGGGACCGTCACCCGAGCTCCTACGAGCAGTACTTC
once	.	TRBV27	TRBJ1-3	CASSLGGPGNTIYF	TGTGCCAGCAGTTTGGGGGGTCCTGGAAACACCATATATTTT
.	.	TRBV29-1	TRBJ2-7	CSAAGTVTSSYEQYF	TGCAGCGCCGCAGGCACCGTAACGAGCTCCTACGAGCAGTACTTC
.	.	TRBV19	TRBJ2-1	CASQDLNEQFF	TGTGCCAGTCAGGACCTTAATGAGCAGTTCTTC
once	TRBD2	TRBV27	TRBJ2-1	CASSAGLVDPTNEQFF	TGTGCCAGCAGTGCGGGACTAGTTGACCCGACAAATGAGCAGTTCTTC
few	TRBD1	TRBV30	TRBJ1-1	CAWSETGRTTEAFF	TGTGCCTGGAGTGAGACAGGGCGGACCACTGAAGCTTTCTTT
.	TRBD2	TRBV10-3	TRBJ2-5	CAISDSGETQETQYF	TGTGCCATCAGTGATAGCGGGGAGACCCAAGAGACCCAGTACTTC
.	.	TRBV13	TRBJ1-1	CASSLIVRNEAFF	TGTGCCAGCAGCTTAATTGTCCGGAATGAAGCTTTCTTT
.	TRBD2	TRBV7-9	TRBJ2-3	CASSLSGKASTDTQYF	TGTGCCAGCAGCCTCAGCGGGAAGGCTAGCACAGATACGCAGTATTTT
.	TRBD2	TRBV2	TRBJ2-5	CASSDPGLAGLLQETQYF	TGTGCCAGCAGTGACCCGGGACTAGCGGGACTCTTGCAAGAGACCCAGTACTTC
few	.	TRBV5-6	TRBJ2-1	CASSLALLGHNSTEQFF	TGTGCCAGCAGCTTGGCCCTTCTTGGGCACAACTCCACCGAGCAGTTCTTC
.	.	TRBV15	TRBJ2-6	CATSRATGSGANVLTF	TGTGCCACCAGCAGGGCGACTGGATCTGGGGCCAACGTCCTGACTTTC
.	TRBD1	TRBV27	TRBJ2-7	CASSSPGTGVPGEYF	TGTGCCAGCAGTAGTCCCGGGACAGGGGTCCCTGGGGAGTACTTC
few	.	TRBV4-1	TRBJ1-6	CASSWGEDNSPLHF	TGCGCCAGCAGCTGGGGGGAGGATAATTCACCCCTCCACTTT
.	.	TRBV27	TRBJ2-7	CASSFGGAGYEQYF	TGTGCCAGCAGTTTTGGCGGCGCGGGCTACGAGCAGTACTTC
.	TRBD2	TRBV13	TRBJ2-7	CASSLEGGPAYEQYF	TGTGCCAGCAGCTTAGAGGGAGGGCCGGCCTACGAGCAGTACTTC
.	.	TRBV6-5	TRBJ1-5	CASRGHLNQPQHF	TGTGCCAGCAGAGGACACCTCAATCAGCCCCAGCATTTT
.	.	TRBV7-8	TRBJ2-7	CASSLGTYEQYF	TGTGCCAGCAGCTTAGGGACCTACGAGCAGTACTTC
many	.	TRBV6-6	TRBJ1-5	CASSSEGFLNQPQHF	TGTGCCAGCAGTTCCGAAGGGTTCCTAAATCAGCCCCAGCATTTT
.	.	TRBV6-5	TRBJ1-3	CASSGTTSGNTIYF	TGTGCCAGCAGCGGGACAACCTCTGGAAACACCATATATTTT
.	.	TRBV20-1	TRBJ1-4	CSAREGPFGFF	TGCAGTGCTAGAGAGGGACCGTTTGGTTTTTTT
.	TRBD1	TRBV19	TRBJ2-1	CASSPDRGLYNEQFF	TGTGCCAGTAGTCCGGACAGGGGGCTCTACAATGAGCAGTTCTTC
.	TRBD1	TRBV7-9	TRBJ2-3	CASSSSGQADTQYF	TGTGCCAGCAGTTCATCCGGACAGGCGGATACGCAGTATTTT
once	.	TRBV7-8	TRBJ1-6	CAGKDGDSPLHF	TGTGCCGGAAAGGACGGAGATTCACCCCTCCACTTT